This T cell receptor (beta chain) was recovered during a study of blood T cells in healthy people across ages (dated by TCRdb to the mid-2010s). A note on the overall study: In model experiments, template switching captured about one uniquely barcoded TCR beta cDNA molecule for every two T cells. The study analyzed two additional independent replicas of 1 million unique cDNA reads from the same blood draw for two donors, one aged 18 to 29 and one aged 80 or older. Four age groups were formed from the donors: young (average approximately 15 years), middle-aged (approximately 40), aged (about 68) and long-lived (less than 85). To track age-related changes in TCR beta repertoire diversity, the study relied on deep sequencing normalized with unique cDNA molecular identifiers. General findings and caveats noted by the study authors: Estimates of total diversity from one million sequenced T cells were regarded as lower bounds and underestimates. Observed TCR beta diversity correlated strongly with the percentage of naive T cells measured by flow cytometry. Compared with the aged group, more naive CD4+ T cells, fewer expanded clones and increased TCR diversity were shown by the long-lived group, suggesting age selection. As age increased, observed TCR beta diversity per million T cells dropped in a roughly linear way, and a significant reduction was already evident by age around 41. Because profiling used bulk unsorted PBMCs, naive and antigen-experienced compartments could not be compared conclusively. Because donor CMV infection status was unknown, age-related changes in expanded clonotypes were potentially confounded.

Including the terminal cysteine and phenylalanine, the CDR3 comprises 19 residues. Just CDR3 DNA is preserved here, 57 bases in frame from base 1. Ends trimmed: V by 0 bases, J by 1 base; bases unmatched to a gene: 12. CDR1 DFQATT and CDR2 SNEGSKA are derived from the germline V gene (reference sequence). Worth noting for this clonotype: This receptor's antigen is unknown. Base qualities are missing; no much larger clone stands one base away.

The 35 to 40 donors, aged roughly 6 to 100 years, were systemically healthy Caucasian individuals from Russia. Each donor gave ten milliliters of peripheral blood, drawn into EDTA-treated Vacutainer tubes. PBMCs were isolated by Ficoll-Paque density-gradient centrifugation, with at least 6.5 million obtained per sample. Total RNA was extracted from PBMCs with Trizol reagent, with at least 5 micrograms obtained per sample. Naive CD45RAhigh/CD27high T cell percentages were measured by flow cytometry on a PBMC aliquot from every donor. Library method: 5' RACE. The sample was run on an Illumina HiSeq 2500. A second PCR of roughly 7 to 11 cycles was performed with a sample-barcoded 5' primer and a J-beta primer mix. Each TCR beta cDNA molecule received a unique molecular identifier from a template-switch 5' adaptor carrying 12 random nucleotides. Each sample yielded at least 2.5 million CDR3-containing paired-end reads. The Mint cDNA synthesis kit, primed by a TRBC-specific oligonucleotide, was used to synthesize first-strand cDNA from all RNA. Following uracil-DNA glycosylase treatment, a first 18-cycle PCR with universal primers M1SS and BC2_uni_R was performed on all cDNA. The authors processed their data as follows. For normalization, 1 million high-quality reads were randomly selected from each sample, with every read carrying a distinct molecular identifier. Reads sharing molecular identifiers were discarded rather than binned into consensus sequences. MiTCR, with a Q25 quality threshold and the strictest error-elimination algorithm, was used for CDR3 identification, clonotype clustering and error correction. A nonparametric unseen species model using Euler transformation provided a lower-bound estimate of total TCR beta diversity. TCRdb reanalyzed the raw reads on its own, using fastp at Q25 for trimming and MiXCR for clone calling, and kept in-frame beta chains. Rows with one shared CDR3 protein collapse into an entry with the most common genes and DNA. The V and J calls follow TCRdb's processing rather than the paper's. The sample table holds 750,000 to 1,000,000 distinct CDR3 sequences, of which just under 30% were seen once. The top ten hold around 9.6% of the sample.

This same sample was also part of a study on T cells of mothers and their children. That second publication adds: Donors were nine systemically healthy Caucasian individuals: three mothers and their six children. cDNA synthesis used all of the extracted RNA, with around 1.5 ug of RNA in each 15 ul reaction. In the second PCR, sample barcodes and 2-4 random nucleotides were introduced via the M1S primer. Over 8.5 million TCR beta CDR3 reads came from each mother, compared with around 3 million reads from each child. TCR recombination output is similarly shaped by thymic selection in related and unrelated pairs, with a minor effect exerted by inherited differences. Normalized repertoire overlap was always found to be slightly, but never significantly, higher in related mother-child pairs than in unrelated mother-child pairs. With a sensitivity of approximately 96 clones per million clonotypes, no persistent microchimeric T cell clones were detected. To look for features that set related mother-child pairs apart from unrelated individuals, the researchers ran deep NGS to compare the TCR beta repertoires of mothers and children. On average, the children were about 10 +/- 4 years old, while the mothers were approximately 41 +/- 4 years old. After adapter ligation was performed with NEBNext reagents, the libraries were sequenced on an Illumina HiSeq 2000 with 100+100 nt paired-end reads. Mother and child libraries were prepared a month apart and sequenced in separate runs to prevent cross-contamination. For each donor, somewhere between roughly 450,000 and 2,100,000 distinct TCR beta clonotypes were identified. Naive TCR beta clonotypes were estimated from low-frequency clonotypes matched to each donor's FACS-determined naive share, without sorting.

The sequenced material came from blood. The source is a woman aged 40 to 50 in good health. Recombination connected TRBV20-1 to TRBJ2-4; TRBD2 matches 10 bases in the middle. CDR3 sequence: CSAREIGAGGPKAKNIQYF. The sequence in DNA is TGCAGTGCTAGAGAGATCGGAGCGGGGGGGCCTAAGGCCAAAAACATTCAGTACTTC.